The clone carrying this T cell receptor (beta chain) was seen ten or more times. No antigen is known for it. TCR beta CDR3 regions were amplified from RNA transcripts. First-round RT-PCR targeting the TCR CDR3 was performed with the HTBI primer set. TCRdb re-analysed the multiplex PCR reads in MiXCR, keeping a single row per CDR3 protein. Found here are about 300,000 distinct CDR3 sequences, roughly a fifth of them singletons; the top ten hold under 45%. The data are from a study of T cells in Graves' hyperthyroidism and ophthalmopathy. Looking at the study overall: Upon initial diagnosis and before any treatment, peripheral blood was collected.

The germline V gene encodes CDR1 KGHDR and CDR2 SFDVKD. Trimming pared 3 bases from V and 3 bases from J, leaving 13 bases between. The CDR3 is 15 amino acids. Study-level results: The model predicted ophthalmopathy a median around six months before onset.

Sequenced material: blood. This chain uses TRBV24-1 with TRBJ1-2; D is perhaps TRBD1 (6 bases). The clonotype was recovered from a man aged 45 to 65 with Graves' ophthalmopathy. CDR3 nucleotides: TGTGCCACCAGTGATCCAATCAGGGGCGACTATGGCTACACCTTC. Amino acids: CATSDPIRGDYGYTF.